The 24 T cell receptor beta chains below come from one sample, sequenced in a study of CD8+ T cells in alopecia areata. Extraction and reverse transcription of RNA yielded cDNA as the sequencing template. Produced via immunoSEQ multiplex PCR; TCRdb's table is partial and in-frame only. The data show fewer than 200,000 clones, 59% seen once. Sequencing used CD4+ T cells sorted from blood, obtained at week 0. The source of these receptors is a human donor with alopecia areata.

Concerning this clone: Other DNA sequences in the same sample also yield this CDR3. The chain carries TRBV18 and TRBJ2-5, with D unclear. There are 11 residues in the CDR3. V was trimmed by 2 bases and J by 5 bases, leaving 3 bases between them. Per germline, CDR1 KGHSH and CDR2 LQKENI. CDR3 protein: CASSPDETQYF. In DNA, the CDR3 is TGTGCCAGCTCACCAGACGAGACCCAGTACTTC. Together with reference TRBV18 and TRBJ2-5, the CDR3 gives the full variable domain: NAGVMQNPRHLVRRRGQEARLRCSPMKGHSHVYWYRQLPEEGLKFMVYLQKENIIDESGMPKERFSAEFPKEGPSILRIQQVVRGDSAAYFCASSPDETQYFGPGTRLLVL.

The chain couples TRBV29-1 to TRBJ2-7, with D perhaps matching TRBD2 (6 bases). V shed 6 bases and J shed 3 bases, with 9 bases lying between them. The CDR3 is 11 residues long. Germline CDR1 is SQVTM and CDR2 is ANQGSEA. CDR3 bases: TGCAGCGTGCGCGGGGTCTACGAGCAGTACTTC. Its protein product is CSVRGVYEQYF.

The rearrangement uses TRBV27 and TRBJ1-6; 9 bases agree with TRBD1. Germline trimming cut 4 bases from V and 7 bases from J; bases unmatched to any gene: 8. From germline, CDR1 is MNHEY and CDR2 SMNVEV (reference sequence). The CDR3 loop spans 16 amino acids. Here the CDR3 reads CASSSHRGQSNSPLHF. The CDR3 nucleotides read TGTGCCAGCAGTTCCCACAGGGGGCAATCGAATTCACCCCTCCACTTT.

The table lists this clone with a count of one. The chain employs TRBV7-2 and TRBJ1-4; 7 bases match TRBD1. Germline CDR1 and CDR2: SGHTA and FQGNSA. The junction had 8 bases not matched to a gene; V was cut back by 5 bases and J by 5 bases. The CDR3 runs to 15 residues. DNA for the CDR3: TGTGCCAGCAGCCTGATGGGACAGTCGAATGAAAAACTGTTTTTT. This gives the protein CASSLMGQSNEKLFF. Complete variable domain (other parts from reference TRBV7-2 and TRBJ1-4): GAGVSQSPSNKVTEKGKDVELRCDPISGHTALYWYRQSLGQGLEFLIYFQGNSAPDKSGLPSDRFSAERTGGSVSTLTIQRTQQEDSAVYLCASSLMGQSNEKLFFGSGTQLSVL.

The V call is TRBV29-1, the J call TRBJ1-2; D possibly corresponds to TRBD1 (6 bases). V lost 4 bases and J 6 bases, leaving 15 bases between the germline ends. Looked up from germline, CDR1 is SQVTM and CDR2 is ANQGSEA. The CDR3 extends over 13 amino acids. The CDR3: CSVAPTRGNGYTF. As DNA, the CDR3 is TGCAGCGTTGCTCCGACAAGGGGGAATGGCTACACCTTC.

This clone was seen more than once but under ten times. The CDR3 region has the DNA TGTGCCAGCAGCTTGGTCGGAAGAGGCCTCTATGGCTACACCTTC. This gives the protein CASSLVGRGLYGYTF. The chain has TRBV5-6 and TRBJ1-2; D is undetermined. The germline gives CDR1 SGHDT, CDR2 YYEEEE. V lost 0 bases and J lost 4, with 13 bases in between. The CDR3 loop spans 15 amino acids. Supplemented by reference TRBV5-6 and TRBJ1-2, the full variable domain reads DAGVTQSPTHLIKTRGQQVTLRCSPKSGHDTVSWYQQALGQGPQFIFQYYEEEERQRGNFPDRFSGHQFPNYSSELNVNALLLGDSALYLCASSLVGRGLYGYTFGSGTRLTVV.

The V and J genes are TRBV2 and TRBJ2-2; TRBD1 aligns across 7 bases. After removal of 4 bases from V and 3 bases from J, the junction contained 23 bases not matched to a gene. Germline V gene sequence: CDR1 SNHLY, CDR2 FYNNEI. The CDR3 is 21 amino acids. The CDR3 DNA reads TGTGCCAGCAGTGGACTGCCGATCTCTCCGGACAGGCATAAGGACACCGGGGAGCTGTTTTTT. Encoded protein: CASSGLPISPDRHKDTGELFF.

The DNA of the CDR3 is TGTGCCTGGAGTCCAACGGACAGGTGGGTCCAAGAGACCCAGTACTTC. Translating it yields CAWSPTDRWVQETQYF. V gene TRBV30 combines with J gene TRBJ2-5, with 7 bases matching TRBD1. Germline CDR1 and CDR2: GTSNPN and SVGIG (reference sequence). Trimming at V came to 2 bases and at J to 1 base, leaving 10 bases not matched to a gene. The CDR3 contains 16 residues.

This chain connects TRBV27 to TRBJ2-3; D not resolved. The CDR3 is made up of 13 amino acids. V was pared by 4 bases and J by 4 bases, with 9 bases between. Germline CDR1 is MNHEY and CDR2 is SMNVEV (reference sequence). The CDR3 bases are TGTGCCAGCAGTTCAAACCCGGCAGATACGCAGTATTTT. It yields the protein CASSSNPADTQYF.

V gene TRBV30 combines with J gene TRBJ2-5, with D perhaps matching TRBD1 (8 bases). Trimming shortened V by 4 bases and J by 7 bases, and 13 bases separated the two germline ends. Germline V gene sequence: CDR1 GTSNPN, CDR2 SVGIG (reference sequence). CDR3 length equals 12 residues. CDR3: CAWNRGEGTQYF. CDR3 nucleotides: TGTGCCTGGAACAGGGGGGAGGGGACCCAGTACTTC.

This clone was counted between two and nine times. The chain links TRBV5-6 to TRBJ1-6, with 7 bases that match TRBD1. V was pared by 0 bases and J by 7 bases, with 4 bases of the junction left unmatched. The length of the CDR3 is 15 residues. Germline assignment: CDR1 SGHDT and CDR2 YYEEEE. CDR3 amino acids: CASSLGDRKNSPLHF. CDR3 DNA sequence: TGTGCCAGCAGCTTGGGGGACAGAAAAAATTCACCCCTCCACTTT.

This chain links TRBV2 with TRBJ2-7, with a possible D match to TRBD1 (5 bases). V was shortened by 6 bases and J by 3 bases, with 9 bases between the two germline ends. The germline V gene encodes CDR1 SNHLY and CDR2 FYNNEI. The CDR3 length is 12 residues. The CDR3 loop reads CASSGTGYEQYF. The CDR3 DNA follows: TGTGCCAGCAGCGGCACAGGCTACGAGCAGTACTTC.

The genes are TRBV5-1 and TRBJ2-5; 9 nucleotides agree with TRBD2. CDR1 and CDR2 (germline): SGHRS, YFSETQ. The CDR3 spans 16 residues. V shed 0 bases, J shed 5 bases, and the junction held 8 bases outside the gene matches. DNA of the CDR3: TGCGCCAGCAGCTTGGTTGGTGGACTAGCGAGTGAGACCCAGTACTTC. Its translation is CASSLVGGLASETQYF.

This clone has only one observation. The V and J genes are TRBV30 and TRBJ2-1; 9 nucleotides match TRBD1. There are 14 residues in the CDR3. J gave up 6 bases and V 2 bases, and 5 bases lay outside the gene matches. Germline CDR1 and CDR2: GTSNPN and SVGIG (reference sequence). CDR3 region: CAWSRGTGINEQFF. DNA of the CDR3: TGTGCCTGGAGTAGAGGGACAGGGATCAATGAGCAGTTCTTC. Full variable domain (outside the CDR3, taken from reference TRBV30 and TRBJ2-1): SQTIHQWPATLVQPVGSPLSLECTVEGTSNPNLYWYRQAAGRGLQLLFYSVGIGQISSEVPQNLSASRPQDRQFILSSKKLLLSDSGFYLCAWSRGTGINEQFFGPGTRLTVL.

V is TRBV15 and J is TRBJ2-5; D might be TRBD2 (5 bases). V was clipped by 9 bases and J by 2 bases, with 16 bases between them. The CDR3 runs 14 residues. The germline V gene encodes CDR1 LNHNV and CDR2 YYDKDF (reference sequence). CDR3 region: CATEGQTAQETQYF. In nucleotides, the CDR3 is TGTGCCACTGAGGGCCAAACGGCGCAAGAGACCCAGTACTTC.

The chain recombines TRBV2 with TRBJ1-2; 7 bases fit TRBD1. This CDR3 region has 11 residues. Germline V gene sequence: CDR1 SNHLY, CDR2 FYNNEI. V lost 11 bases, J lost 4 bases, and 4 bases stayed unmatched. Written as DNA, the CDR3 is TGTGCCGGGAGGGACAGCTATGGCTACACCTTC. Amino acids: CAGRDSYGYTF.

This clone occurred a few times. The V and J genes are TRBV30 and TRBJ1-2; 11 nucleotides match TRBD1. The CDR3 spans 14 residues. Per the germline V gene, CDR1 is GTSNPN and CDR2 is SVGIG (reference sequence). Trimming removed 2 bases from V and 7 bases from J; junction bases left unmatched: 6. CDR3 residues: CAWSIPGQGAGYTF. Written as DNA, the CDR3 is TGTGCCTGGAGTATCCCTGGACAGGGGGCTGGCTACACCTTC.

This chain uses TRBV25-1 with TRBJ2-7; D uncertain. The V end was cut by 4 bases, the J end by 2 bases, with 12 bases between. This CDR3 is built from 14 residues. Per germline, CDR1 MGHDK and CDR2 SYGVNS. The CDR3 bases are TGTGCCAGCAGTGGAGGTCTTAGTGCCTACGAGCAGTACTTC. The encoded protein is CASSGGLSAYEQYF.

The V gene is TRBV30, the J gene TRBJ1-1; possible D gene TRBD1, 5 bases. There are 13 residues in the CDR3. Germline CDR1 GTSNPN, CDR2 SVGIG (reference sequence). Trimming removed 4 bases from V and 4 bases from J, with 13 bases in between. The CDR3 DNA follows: TGTGCCTGGAAGGTTCGGGGGGGCACTGAAGCTTTCTTT. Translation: CAWKVRGGTEAFF.

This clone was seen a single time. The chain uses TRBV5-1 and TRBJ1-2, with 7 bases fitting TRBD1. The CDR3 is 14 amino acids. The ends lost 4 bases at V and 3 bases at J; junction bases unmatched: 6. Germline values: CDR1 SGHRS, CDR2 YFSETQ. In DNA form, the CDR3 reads TGCGCCAGCAGCATGACAGGGAGAGACTATGGCTACACCTTC. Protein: CASSMTGRDYGYTF.

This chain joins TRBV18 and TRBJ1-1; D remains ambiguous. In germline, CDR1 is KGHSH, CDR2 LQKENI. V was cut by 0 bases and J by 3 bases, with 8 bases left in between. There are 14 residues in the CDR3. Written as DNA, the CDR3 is TGTGCCAGCTCACCACCTAAGGGAGACACTGAAGCTTTCTTT. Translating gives CASSPPKGDTEAFF.

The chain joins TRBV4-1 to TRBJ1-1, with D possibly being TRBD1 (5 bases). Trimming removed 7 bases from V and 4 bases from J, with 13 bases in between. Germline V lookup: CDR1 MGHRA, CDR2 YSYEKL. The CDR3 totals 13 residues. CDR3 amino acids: CASNRGGITEAFF. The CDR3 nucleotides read TGCGCCAGCAACCGGGGGGGGATCACTGAAGCTTTCTTT.

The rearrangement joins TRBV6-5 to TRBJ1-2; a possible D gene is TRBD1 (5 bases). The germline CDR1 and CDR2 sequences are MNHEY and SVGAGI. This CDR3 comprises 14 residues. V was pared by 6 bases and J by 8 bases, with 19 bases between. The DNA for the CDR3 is TGTGCCAGCAGAAGGCTGCAGGGAAGATTAGGCTACACCTTC. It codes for CASRRLQGRLGYTF.

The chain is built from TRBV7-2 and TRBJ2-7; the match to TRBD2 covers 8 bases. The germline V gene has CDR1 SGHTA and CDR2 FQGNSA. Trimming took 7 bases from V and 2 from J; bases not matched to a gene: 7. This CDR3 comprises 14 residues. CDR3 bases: TGTGCCAGCATGCAAGCGGGGGCAGCCTACGAGCAGTACTTC. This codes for CASMQAGAAYEQYF.